Described below is a single T cell receptor (beta chain) sequence and its context. Its antigen is unidentified. The data originate from a study of cytomegalovirus exposure and HLA in healthy donors. General study findings and limits: A later analysis reported that several of the most significant clusters appeared to be linked to common viral pathogens, among them Epstein-Barr virus. Reportedly, HLA-A and HLA-B alleles of most subjects were accurately predicted from TCR beta. In a later analysis, TCR association rates varied by HLA locus: DRB1 most, HLA-C fewest. Roughly uniform depth of sequencing across donors was assumed in presence/absence analyses.

This CDR3 has 14 amino acids. V was shortened by 0 bases and J by 8 bases, with 14 bases between the two germline ends. Per germline, CDR1 GTSNPN and CDR2 SVGIG (reference sequence). It was with 60 Vbeta and 13 Jbeta primers that the PCR ran. Using immunoSEQ multiplex PCR, the repertoire was profiled, and TCRdb retains in-frame clones only, with some absent. The data show some 65,000 clones, with roughly 80% seen just once and under 30% held by the top ten. This receptor was identified in a woman between 35 and 50 years old in good health and CMV-seropositive. This chain links TRBV30 with TRBJ2-4; a weak D match, TRBD2 (6 bases). The sample comprised PBMCs. The CDR3 DNA follows: TGTGCCTGGAGTGTAATGGCGGGGACGGACATTCAGTACTTC. Translating it yields CAWSVMAGTDIQYF.